This entry lists 3 T cell receptor beta chains sequenced from one sample in a study of graft-versus-host responses after intestinal transplantation. Their specific antigens are unknown. Sequencing was performed with immunoSEQ multiplex PCR; in TCRdb, only in-frame clones are kept and a portion is missing. Among about 39,000 clones listed, 90% to 95% were seen once. The sample in question was unstimulated CD8+ T cells sorted from spleen or lymph node cells, obtained before transplant. All receptors derive from a human donor who was the organ donor for an intestinal transplant.

The chain combines TRBV9 with TRBJ1-6; D remains ambiguous. CDR1 and CDR2 from the germline V gene are SGDLS and YYNGEE. The CDR3 runs to 16 residues. V was cut by 0 bases and J by 0 bases, with 7 bases left in between. CDR3 in DNA: TGTGCCAGCAGCGTAGGGCTGAGCTCCTATAATTCACCCCTCCACTTT. Translation: CASSVGLSSYNSPLHF.

The rearrangement joins TRBV4-1 to TRBJ1-1, with D perhaps TRBD1 (5 bases). Looked up from germline, CDR1 is MGHRA and CDR2 is YSYEKL. The germline V and J ends were trimmed by 1 base and 1 base, with 13 bases remaining between them. The CDR3 is 16 residues long. The CDR3 nucleotides read TGCGCCAGCAGCCAAGTCTCCGGAGGGACGAACACTGAAGCTTTCTTT. Its protein is CASSQVSGGTNTEAFF.

This clone was counted once. V gene TRBV5-1 combines with J gene TRBJ2-1; D unresolved. V was pared by 4 bases and J by 2 bases, with 10 bases between. Germline assignment: CDR1 SGHRS and CDR2 YFSETQ. CDR3 length: 14 residues. The CDR3 DNA reads TGCGCCAGCAGCCCGGAAATCCCCTACAATGAGCAGTTCTTC. Translating it yields CASSPEIPYNEQFF.